The 14 T cell receptor beta chains in this list originate from one sample, sequenced in a study of cytomegalovirus exposure and HLA in healthy donors. PCR involved 60 Vbeta and 13 Jbeta primers. Produced via immunoSEQ multiplex PCR; TCRdb's table is partial and in-frame only. The table has about 65,000 clones, about 82% seen once. The sample comprised PBMCs. The receptors derive from a woman aged 25-40 years in good health and CMV-seronegative.

This clone was detected only once. The rearrangement links TRBV7-9 to TRBJ1-1; weak D call: TRBD1 (5 bases). The CDR3 has 15 residues. V lost 1 base and J 6 bases, leaving 15 bases between the germline ends. Looked up from germline, CDR1 is SEHNR and CDR2 is FQNEAQ (reference sequence). The CDR3 is CASSLEPVRAAEAFF. In DNA, the CDR3 is TGTGCCAGCAGCTTAGAACCCGTCAGGGCGGCTGAAGCTTTCTTT.

V and J are TRBV6-5 and TRBJ2-7; possible D gene TRBD2, 6 bases. The CDR3 is made up of 11 amino acids. From germline, CDR1 is MNHEY and CDR2 SVGAGI. V was trimmed by 5 bases and J by 6 bases, leaving 8 bases between them. CDR3: CASSMGGEQYF. DNA of the CDR3: TGTGCCAGCAGTATGGGGGGCGAGCAGTACTTC.

The chain combines TRBV7-2 with TRBJ2-3; TRBD2 matches at 10 bases. The germline V gene encodes CDR1 SGHTA and CDR2 FQGNSA. V lost 5 bases to trimming and J lost 6 bases; unmatched junction nucleotides: 8. The CDR3 loop spans 15 amino acids. The chain's CDR3 is CASSVNVLAGDTQYF. In DNA form, the CDR3 reads TGTGCCAGCAGCGTAAACGTACTAGCGGGGGATACGCAGTATTTT. Full variable domain (missing parts from reference TRBV7-2 and TRBJ2-3): GAGVSQSPSNKVTEKGKDVELRCDPISGHTALYWYRQSLGQGLEFLIYFQGNSAPDKSGLPSDRFSAERTGGSVSTLTIQRTQQEDSAVYLCASSVNVLAGDTQYFGPGTRLTVL.

The V and J genes are TRBV4-3 and TRBJ2-7; D gene ambiguous. The CDR3 sequence is 18 residues long. The germline V and J ends were trimmed by 0 bases and 6 bases, with 24 bases remaining between them. Germline V CDR1 and CDR2: LGHNA, YSLEER. In DNA, the CDR3 is TGCGCCAGCAGCCAAGATAAGGTCCCCCCGGGTACGGCCCCCGAGCAGTACTTC. Protein product: CASSQDKVPPGTAPEQYF.

The V call is TRBV29-1, the J call TRBJ2-1; tentatively, D is TRBD1 (6 bases). Germline CDR1 SQVTM, CDR2 ANQGSEA. Trimming left V 8 bases short and J 0 bases short, with 11 bases between. CDR3 length: 13 amino acids. DNA of the CDR3: TGCAGCATCCGGACAGTCTCCTACAATGAGCAGTTCTTC. This translates into CSIRTVSYNEQFF.

The chain is built from TRBV5-1 and TRBJ1-4; no firm D call. The CDR3 runs 16 residues. Germline CDR1 is SGHRS and CDR2 is YFSETQ. Trimming left V 0 bases short and J 6 bases short, with 15 bases between. The CDR3 DNA reads TGCGCCAGCAGCTTGGAAGGAGCCGCGGGCGATGAAAAACTGTTTTTT. Translating it yields CASSLEGAAGDEKLFF.

The J gene is TRBJ1-1, the V gene TRBV6-5; 8 nucleotides agree with TRBD1. Trimming took 4 bases from V and 4 from J; bases not matched to a gene: 2. The CDR3 is 13 amino acids. Germline values: CDR1 MNHEY, CDR2 SVGAGI. CDR3 loop: CASSSTGGTEAFF. In DNA form, the CDR3 reads TGTGCCAGCAGTTCAACAGGGGGCACTGAAGCTTTCTTT.

The sample holds a few counts of this clone. This rearrangement joins TRBV14 to TRBJ1-1; D call uncertain. The CDR3 consists of 15 residues. Germline CDR1 is SGHDN and CDR2 is FVKESK. Between the trimmed V and J ends, which lost 5 bases and 7 bases, there was a span of 20 bases. CDR3 nucleotide sequence: TGTGCCAGCAGCGGTTTTCCTGGGAGGAAGAATGAAGCTTTCTTT. Translated, it gives CASSGFPGRKNEAFF.

The chain has TRBV4-1 and TRBJ1-4; 8 nucleotides match TRBD1. CDR3 size: 17 residues. Germline trimming cut 5 bases from V and 5 bases from J; bases unmatched to any gene: 13. Germline assignment: CDR1 MGHRA and CDR2 YSYEKL. In nucleotides, the CDR3 is TGCGCCAGCAGCTTACCGGGACAGGTGATCGCAAATGAAAAACTGTTTTTT. It specifies CASSLPGQVIANEKLFF.

This chain joins TRBV14 and TRBJ2-3; D is undetermined. The V end lost 5 bases, the J end lost 2 bases, and 2 bases lay between the germline ends. From germline, CDR1 is SGHDN and CDR2 FVKESK. CDR3 length: 11 residues. CDR3 coding DNA: TGTGCCAGCAGCTACACAGATACGCAGTATTTT. Its protein is CASSYTDTQYF.

The CDR3 DNA is TGTGCCAGCAGCGGCGGGACTAGCGGATCCTACAATGAGCAGTTCTTC. This encodes CASSGGTSGSYNEQFF. The genes are TRBV7-2 and TRBJ2-1, with TRBD2 identical over 11 bases. The CDR3 sequence is 16 residues long. CDR1 SGHTA and CDR2 FQGNSA come from the germline V gene. V lost 5 bases, J lost 1 base, and 4 bases stayed unmatched.

This clone was counted once. The rearrangement uses TRBV13 and TRBJ2-7; weak D call: TRBD1 (5 bases). The germline V gene has CDR1 PRHDT and CDR2 FYEKMQ (reference sequence). The CDR3 has 13 residues. Trimming stripped 2 bases from V and 2 bases from J, with 7 bases between. The CDR3 nucleotides are TGTGCCAGCAGCTTAAGGGGTACCTACGAGCAGTACTTC. As protein: CASSLRGTYEQYF.

This chain joins TRBV30 and TRBJ2-1, with D maybe TRBD1 (5 bases). Trimming removed 0 bases from V and 8 bases from J, with 11 bases in between. The V gene's germline CDR1 is GTSNPN and CDR2 SVGIG (reference sequence). CDR3 length: 13 amino acids. The chain's CDR3 is CAWSVQERYEQFF. The DNA of the CDR3 is TGTGCCTGGAGTGTACAGGAGCGATATGAGCAGTTCTTC.

The chain is built from TRBV15 and TRBJ1-1; 8 bases align to TRBD1. With V trimmed by 5 bases and J by 1 base, 6 bases remained unmatched. The CDR3 length is 15 residues. CDR1 is LNHNV and CDR2 is YYDKDF in the germline V gene (reference sequence). CDR3 nucleotide sequence: TGTGCCACCAGCGGAAGGACAGGGAGGAACACTGAAGCTTTCTTT. Residues: CATSGRTGRNTEAFF.